The present entry profiles one T cell receptor beta chain with its context. Antigen: not known. One end of the junction varies from germline; a read error may be responsible. It was with unique molecular identifiers that the TCRbeta library was prepared. MiXCR, run by TCRdb on the PCR reads, gives a single entry per CDR3 protein. The sample carries a few hundred thousand distinct CDR3 sequences, 13% recorded once. This entry is derived from a study of T-cell reconstitution after alpha-beta-depleted transplantation in children. Study-wide results and limits: Roughly two months post-transplant, alpha-beta T cells reportedly originated from several hundred graft clones that had expanded. At day 60, the high TCRbeta diversity found in some patients originated from recipient T cells and thymic progenitors that had survived. T-cell numbers and diversity, one year after transplant, stemmed largely from T cells that were newly produced.

The CDR3 has 12 amino acids. The germline CDR1 and CDR2 sequences are SSHAT and FNYEAQ (reference sequence). This receptor was identified in a male patient aged 10-17 years who had a stem cell transplant for acute myeloid leukemia, so the T cells may come from the graft donor. The V gene is TRBV7-7, the J gene TRBJ2-7; D gene unclear. This specimen was PBMCs, mostly from graft donor cells, taken 360 days after TCRalphabeta/CD19-depleted stem cell transplant. This chain's CDR3 is CASSSPSFEQYF. CDR3 nucleotides: TGTGCTAGCAGCTCCCCCAGCTTCGAGCAGTACTTC.